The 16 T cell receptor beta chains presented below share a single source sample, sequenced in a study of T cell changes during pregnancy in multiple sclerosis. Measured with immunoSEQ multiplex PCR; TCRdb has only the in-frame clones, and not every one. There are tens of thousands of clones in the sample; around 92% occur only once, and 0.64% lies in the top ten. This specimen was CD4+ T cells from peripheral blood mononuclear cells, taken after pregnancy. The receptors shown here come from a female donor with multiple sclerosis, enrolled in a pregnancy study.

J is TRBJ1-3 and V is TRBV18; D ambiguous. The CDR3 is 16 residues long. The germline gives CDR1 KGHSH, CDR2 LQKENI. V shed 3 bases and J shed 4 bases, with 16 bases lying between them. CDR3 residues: CASSPVQEGSGNTIYF. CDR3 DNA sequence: TGTGCCAGCTCACCTGTCCAGGAAGGATCCGGAAACACCATATATTTT. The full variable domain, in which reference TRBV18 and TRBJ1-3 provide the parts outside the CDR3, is NAGVMQNPRHLVRRRGQEARLRCSPMKGHSHVYWYRQLPEEGLKFMVYLQKENIIDESGMPKERFSAEFPKEGPSILRIQQVVRGDSAAYFCASSPVQEGSGNTIYFGEGSWLTVV.

CDR3 DNA sequence: TGTGCCAGTACTCGGCGGGGGGGCCGAGGGGAGCAGTTCTTC. Encoded protein: CASTRRGGRGEQFF. The gene calls are TRBV19 and TRBJ2-1; 9 nucleotides agree with TRBD2. V gave up 7 bases and J gave up 10 bases; unmatched junction bases: 11. Germline CDR1 LNHDA, CDR2 SQIVND (reference sequence). This CDR3 contains 14 residues.

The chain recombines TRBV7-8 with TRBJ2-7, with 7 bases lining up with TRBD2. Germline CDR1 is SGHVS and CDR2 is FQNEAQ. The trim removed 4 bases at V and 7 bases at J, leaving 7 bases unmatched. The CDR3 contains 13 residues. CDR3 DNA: TGTGCCAGCAGCTCAGCGTGGGGGGGGGAGCAGTACTTC. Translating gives CASSSAWGGEQYF. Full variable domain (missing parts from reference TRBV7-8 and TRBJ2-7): GAGVSQSPRYKVAKRGQDVALRCDPISGHVSLFWYQQALGQGPEFLTYFQNEAQLDKSGLPSDRFFAERPEGSVSTLKIQRTQQEDSAVYLCASSSAWGGEQYFGPGTRLTVT.

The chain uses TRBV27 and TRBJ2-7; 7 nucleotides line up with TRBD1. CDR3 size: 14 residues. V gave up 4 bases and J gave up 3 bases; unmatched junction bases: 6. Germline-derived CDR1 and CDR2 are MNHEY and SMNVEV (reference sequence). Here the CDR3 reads CASSSRQGYYEQYF. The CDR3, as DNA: TGTGCCAGCAGTTCGAGACAGGGCTACTACGAGCAGTACTTC.

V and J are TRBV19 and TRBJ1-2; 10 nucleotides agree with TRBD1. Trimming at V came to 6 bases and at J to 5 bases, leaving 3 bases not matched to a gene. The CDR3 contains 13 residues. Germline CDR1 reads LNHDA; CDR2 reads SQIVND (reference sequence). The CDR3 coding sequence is TGTGCCAGTAGCTCGGGACAGGGGTATGGCTACACCTTC. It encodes CASSSGQGYGYTF.

For the CDR3, the DNA is TGTGCCAGCAGTCCAACTAGCGGATCCTACGAGCAGTACTTC. Protein sequence: CASSPTSGSYEQYF. The chain is built from TRBV27 and TRBJ2-7; 8 bases match TRBD2. V was pared by 5 bases and J by 1 base, with 4 bases of the junction left unmatched. The CDR3 is made up of 14 amino acids. Germline V gives CDR1 MNHEY, CDR2 SMNVEV (reference sequence).

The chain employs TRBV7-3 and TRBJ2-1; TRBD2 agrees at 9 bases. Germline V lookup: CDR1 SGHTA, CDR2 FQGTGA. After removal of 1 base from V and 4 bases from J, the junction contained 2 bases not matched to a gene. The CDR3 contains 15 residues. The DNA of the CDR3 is TGTGCCAGCAGCTTAATGCGGGGGGGGTACAATGAGCAGTTCTTC. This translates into CASSLMRGGYNEQFF.

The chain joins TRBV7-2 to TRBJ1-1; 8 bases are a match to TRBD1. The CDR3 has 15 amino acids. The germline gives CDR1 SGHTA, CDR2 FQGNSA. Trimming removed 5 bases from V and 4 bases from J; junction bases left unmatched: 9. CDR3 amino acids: CASSPGTGWGTEAFF. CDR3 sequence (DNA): TGTGCCAGCAGCCCAGGGACAGGTTGGGGCACTGAAGCTTTCTTT.

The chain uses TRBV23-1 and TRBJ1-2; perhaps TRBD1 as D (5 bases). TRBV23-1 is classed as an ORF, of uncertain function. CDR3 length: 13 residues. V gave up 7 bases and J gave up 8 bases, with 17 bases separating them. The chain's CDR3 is CASTPGVLEGYTF. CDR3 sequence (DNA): TGCGCCAGCACCCCGGGGGTTCTGGAGGGCTACACCTTC.

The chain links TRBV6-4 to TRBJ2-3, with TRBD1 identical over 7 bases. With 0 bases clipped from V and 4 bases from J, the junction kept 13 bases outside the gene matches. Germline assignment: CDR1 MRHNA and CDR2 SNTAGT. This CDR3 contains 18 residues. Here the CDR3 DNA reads TGTGCCAGCAGTGACTCGACAGGGAAGGGGAAGGGGGCAGATACGCAGTATTTT. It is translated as CASSDSTGKGKGADTQYF.

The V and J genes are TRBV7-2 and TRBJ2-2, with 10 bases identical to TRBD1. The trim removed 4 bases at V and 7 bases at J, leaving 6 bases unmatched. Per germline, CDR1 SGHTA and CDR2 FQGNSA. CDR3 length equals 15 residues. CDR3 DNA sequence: TGTGCCAGCAGCTCCGACAGGGGGCTGAACGGGGAGCTGTTTTTT. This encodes CASSSDRGLNGELFF.

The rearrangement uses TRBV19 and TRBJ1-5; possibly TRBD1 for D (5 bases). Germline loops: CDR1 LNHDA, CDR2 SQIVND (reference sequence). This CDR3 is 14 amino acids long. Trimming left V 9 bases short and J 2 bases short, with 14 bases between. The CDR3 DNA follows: TGTGCCAGCACTCCGTGGGGGGGCAATCAGCCCCAGCATTTT. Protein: CASTPWGGNQPQHF.

As DNA, the CDR3 is TGTGCCAGTAGTGCCCGACAGGGGACCTCCTACGAGCAGTACTTC. Encoded protein: CASSARQGTSYEQYF. The rearrangement uses TRBV19 and TRBJ2-7; 8 bases agree with TRBD1. Germline CDR1 is LNHDA and CDR2 is SQIVND (reference sequence). V shed 5 bases and J 0 bases; nucleotides not matched to a gene: 6. The CDR3 runs to 15 residues.

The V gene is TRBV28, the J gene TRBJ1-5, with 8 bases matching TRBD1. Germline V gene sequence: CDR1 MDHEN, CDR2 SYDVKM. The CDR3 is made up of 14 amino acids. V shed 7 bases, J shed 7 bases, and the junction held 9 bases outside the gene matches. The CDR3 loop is CASTIQGEGQPQHF. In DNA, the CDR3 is TGTGCCAGCACCATACAGGGGGAGGGACAGCCCCAGCATTTT.

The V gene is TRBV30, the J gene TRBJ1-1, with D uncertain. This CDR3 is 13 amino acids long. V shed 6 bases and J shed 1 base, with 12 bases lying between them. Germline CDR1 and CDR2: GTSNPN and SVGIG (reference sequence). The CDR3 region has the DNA TGTGCCTGCCTACAGATGACGAACACTGAAGCTTTCTTT. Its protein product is CACLQMTNTEAFF.

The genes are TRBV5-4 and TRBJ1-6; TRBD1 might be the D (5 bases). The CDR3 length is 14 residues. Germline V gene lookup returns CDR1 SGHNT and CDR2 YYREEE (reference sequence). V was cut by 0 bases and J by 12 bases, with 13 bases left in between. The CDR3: CASSLAGGEGPLHF. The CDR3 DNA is TGTGCCAGCAGCTTGGCGGGAGGGGAGGGACCCCTCCACTTT.